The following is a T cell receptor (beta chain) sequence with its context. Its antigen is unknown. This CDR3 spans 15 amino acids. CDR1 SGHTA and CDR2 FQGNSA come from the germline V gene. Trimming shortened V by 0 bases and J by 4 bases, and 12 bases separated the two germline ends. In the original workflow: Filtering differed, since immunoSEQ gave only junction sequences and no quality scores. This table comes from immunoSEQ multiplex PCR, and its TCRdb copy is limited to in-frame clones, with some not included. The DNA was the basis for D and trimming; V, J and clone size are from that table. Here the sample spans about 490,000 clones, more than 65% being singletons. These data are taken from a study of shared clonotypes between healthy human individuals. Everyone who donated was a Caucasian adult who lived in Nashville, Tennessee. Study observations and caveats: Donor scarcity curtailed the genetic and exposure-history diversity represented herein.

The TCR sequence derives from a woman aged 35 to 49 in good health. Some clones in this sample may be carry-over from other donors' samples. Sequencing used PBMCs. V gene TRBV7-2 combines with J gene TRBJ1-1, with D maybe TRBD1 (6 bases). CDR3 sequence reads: CASSLAWGLGTEAFF. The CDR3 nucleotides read TGTGCCAGCAGCTTAGCGTGGGGGCTGGGCACTGAAGCTTTCTTT.